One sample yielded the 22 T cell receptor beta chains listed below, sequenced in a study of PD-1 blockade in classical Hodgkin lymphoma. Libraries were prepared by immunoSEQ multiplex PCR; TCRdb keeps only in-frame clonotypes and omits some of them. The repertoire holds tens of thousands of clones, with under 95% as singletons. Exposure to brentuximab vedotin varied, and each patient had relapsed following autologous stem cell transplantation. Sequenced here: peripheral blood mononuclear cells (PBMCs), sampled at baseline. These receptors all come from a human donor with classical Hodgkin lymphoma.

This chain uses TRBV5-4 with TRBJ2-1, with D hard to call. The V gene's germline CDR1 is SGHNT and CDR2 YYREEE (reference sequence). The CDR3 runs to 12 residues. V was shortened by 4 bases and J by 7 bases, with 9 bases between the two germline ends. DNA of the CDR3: TGTGCCAGCAGCCCAGCGACAAATGAGCAGTTCTTC. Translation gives CASSPATNEQFF.

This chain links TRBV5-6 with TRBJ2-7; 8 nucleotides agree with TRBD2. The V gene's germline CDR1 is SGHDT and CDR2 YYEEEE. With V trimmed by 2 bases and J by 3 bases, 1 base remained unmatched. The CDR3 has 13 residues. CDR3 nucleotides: TGTGCCAGCAGCTTAAGCGGGGGCTACGAGCAGTACTTC. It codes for CASSLSGGYEQYF.

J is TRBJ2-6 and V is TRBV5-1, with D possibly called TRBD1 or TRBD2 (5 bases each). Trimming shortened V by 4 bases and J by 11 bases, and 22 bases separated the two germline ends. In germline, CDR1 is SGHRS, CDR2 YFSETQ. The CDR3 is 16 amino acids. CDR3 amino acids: CASSPGLNPLGDVLTF. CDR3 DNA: TGCGCCAGCAGCCCTGGACTGAACCCTCTGGGGGACGTCCTGACTTTC.

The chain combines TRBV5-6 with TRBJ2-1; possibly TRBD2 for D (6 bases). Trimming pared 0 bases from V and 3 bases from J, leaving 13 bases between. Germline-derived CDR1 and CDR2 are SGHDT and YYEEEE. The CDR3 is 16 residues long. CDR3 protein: CASSLAAGPLYNEQFF. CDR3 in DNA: TGTGCCAGCAGCTTGGCCGCGGGACCACTCTACAATGAGCAGTTCTTC.

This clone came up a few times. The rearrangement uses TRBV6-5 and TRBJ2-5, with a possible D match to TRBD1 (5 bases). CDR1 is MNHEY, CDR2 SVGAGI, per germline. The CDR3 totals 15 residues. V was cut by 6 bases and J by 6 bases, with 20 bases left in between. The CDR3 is CASSLISGGQKTQYF. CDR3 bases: TGTGCCAGCAGCCTTATCTCTGGCGGACAAAAGACCCAGTACTTC.

CDR3 protein: CAISGDGSSYEQYF. CDR3 in DNA: TGTGCCATCAGTGGGGACGGGAGCTCCTACGAGCAGTACTTC. The rearrangement joins TRBV10-3 to TRBJ2-7; D is perhaps TRBD2 (6 bases). This CDR3 spans 14 amino acids. The germline V gene has CDR1 ENHRY and CDR2 SYGVKD. V lost 4 bases to trimming and J lost 0 bases, with 10 bases between them.

DNA for the CDR3: TGCGCCAGCAGCGGCTCCTCACTAGCGGGAGACCACGGGGAGCTGTTTTTT. This codes for CASSGSSLAGDHGELFF. J is TRBJ2-2 and V is TRBV5-1; TRBD2 aligns across 11 bases. There are 17 residues in the CDR3. After removal of 4 bases from V and 7 bases from J, the junction contained 12 bases not matched to a gene. Germline CDR1 SGHRS, CDR2 YFSETQ.

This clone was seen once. In DNA form, the CDR3 reads TGTGCCAGCAGCTTAGTGATCCCGCCGCGGGGACCAAAAGAGACCCAGTACTTC. Translation gives CASSLVIPPRGPKETQYF. The genes are TRBV11-2 and TRBJ2-5; TRBD2 might be the D (6 bases). Germline CDR1 reads SGHAT; CDR2 reads FQNNGV. The CDR3 contains 18 residues. The germline V and J ends were trimmed by 1 base and 3 bases, with 21 bases remaining between them.

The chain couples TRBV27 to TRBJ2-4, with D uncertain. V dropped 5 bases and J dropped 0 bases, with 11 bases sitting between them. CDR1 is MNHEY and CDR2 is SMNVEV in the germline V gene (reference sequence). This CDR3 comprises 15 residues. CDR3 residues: CASSPRGLAKNIQYF. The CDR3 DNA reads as TGTGCCAGCAGTCCCAGAGGCTTAGCCAAAAACATTCAGTACTTC.

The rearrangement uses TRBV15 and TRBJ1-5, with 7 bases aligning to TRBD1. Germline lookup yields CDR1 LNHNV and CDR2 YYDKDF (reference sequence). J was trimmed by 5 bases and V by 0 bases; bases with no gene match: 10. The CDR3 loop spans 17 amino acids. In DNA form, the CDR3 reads TGTGCCACCAGCAGAGATCGTCAGGGGGTTCGGGATCAGCCCCAGCATTTT. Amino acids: CATSRDRQGVRDQPQHF. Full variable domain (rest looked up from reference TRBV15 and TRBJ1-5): DAMVIQNPRYQVTQFGKPVTLSCSQTLNHNVMYWYQQKSSQAPKLLFHYYDKDFNNEADTPDNFQSRRPNTSFCFLDIRSPGLGDTAMYLCATSRDRQGVRDQPQHFGDGTRLSIL.

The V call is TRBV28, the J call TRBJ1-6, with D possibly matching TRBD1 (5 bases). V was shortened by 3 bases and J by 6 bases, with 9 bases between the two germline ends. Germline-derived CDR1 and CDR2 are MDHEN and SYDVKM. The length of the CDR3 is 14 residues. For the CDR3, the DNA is TGTGCCAGCAGTTTGACGGGGACTAATTCACCCCTCCACTTT. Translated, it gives CASSLTGTNSPLHF.

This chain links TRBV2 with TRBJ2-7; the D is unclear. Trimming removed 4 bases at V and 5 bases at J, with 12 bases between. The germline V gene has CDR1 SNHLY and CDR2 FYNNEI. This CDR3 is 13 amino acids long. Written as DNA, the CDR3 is TGTGCCAGCAGTGTATCTAGGGCTGACGAGCAGTACTTC. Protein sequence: CASSVSRADEQYF.

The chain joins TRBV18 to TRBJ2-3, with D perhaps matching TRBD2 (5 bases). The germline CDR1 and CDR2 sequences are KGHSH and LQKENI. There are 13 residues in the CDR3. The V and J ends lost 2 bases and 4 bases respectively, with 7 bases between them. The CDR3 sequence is CASSPAAADTQYF. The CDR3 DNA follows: TGTGCCAGCTCACCAGCAGCGGCAGATACGCAGTATTTT.

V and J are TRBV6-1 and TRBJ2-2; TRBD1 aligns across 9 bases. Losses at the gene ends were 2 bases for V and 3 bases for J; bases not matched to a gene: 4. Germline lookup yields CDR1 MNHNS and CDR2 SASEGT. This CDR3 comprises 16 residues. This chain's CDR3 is CASSEQGQGYTGELFF. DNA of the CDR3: TGTGCCAGCAGTGAACAGGGACAGGGTTACACCGGGGAGCTGTTTTTT.

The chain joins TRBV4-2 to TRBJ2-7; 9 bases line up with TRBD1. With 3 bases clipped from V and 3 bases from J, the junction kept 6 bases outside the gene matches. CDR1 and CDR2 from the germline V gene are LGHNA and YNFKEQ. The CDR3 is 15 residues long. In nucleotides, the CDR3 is TGTGCCAGCAGCCACTCACAGGGGGCGGACTACGAGCAGTACTTC. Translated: CASSHSQGADYEQYF.

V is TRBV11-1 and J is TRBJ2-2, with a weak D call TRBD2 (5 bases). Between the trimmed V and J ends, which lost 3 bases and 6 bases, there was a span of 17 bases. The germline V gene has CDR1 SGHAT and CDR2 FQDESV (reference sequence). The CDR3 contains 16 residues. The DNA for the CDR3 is TGTGCCAGCAGCTTTTTGTATGCGGGTTTGGCCGGGGAGCTGTTTTTT. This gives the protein CASSFLYAGLAGELFF.

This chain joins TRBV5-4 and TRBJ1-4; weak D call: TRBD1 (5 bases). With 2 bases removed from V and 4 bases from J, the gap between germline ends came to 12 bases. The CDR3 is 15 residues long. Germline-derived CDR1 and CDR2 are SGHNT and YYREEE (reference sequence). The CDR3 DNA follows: TGTGCCAGCAGCTTCAAGACAGTGGGTAATGAAAAACTGTTTTTT. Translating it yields CASSFKTVGNEKLFF.

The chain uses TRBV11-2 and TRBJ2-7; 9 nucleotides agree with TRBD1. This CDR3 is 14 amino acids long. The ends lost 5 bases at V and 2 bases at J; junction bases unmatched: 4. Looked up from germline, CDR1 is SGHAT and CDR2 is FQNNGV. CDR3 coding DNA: TGTGCCAGCAGCCACACAGGGGGCGCCTACGAGCAGTACTTC. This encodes CASSHTGGAYEQYF.

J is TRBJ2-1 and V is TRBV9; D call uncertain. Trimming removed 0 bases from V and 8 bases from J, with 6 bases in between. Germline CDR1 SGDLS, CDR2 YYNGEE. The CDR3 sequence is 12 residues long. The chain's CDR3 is CASSVVQHEQFF. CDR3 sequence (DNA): TGTGCCAGCAGCGTAGTCCAGCATGAGCAGTTCTTC.

The CDR3 DNA reads as TGTGCCAGCCCCCCTAGGCAGGGTAATTGGCATGGCTACACCTTC. Translated: CASPPRQGNWHGYTF. The chain is built from TRBV21-1 and TRBJ1-2; the table's D call, TRBD1, was not checked against the DNA. TRBV21-1 is flagged as a pseudogene. This CDR3 spans 15 amino acids.

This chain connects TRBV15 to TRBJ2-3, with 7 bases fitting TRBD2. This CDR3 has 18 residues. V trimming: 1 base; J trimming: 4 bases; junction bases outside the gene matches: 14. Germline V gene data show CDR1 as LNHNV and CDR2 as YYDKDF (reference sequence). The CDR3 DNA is TGTGCCACCAGCAGAGGCCCCTCGGGTGGCGGGAGAGCAGATACGCAGTATTTT. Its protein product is CATSRGPSGGGRADTQYF.

The CDR3 region is CASSPPTGGIPGELFF. CDR3 DNA sequence: TGTGCCAGCAGCCCCCCCACTGGCGGGATTCCCGGGGAGCTGTTTTTT. This rearrangement joins TRBV21-1 to TRBJ2-2; the DNA was not compared with TRBD2, the D call given in the table. TRBV21-1 is an annotated pseudogene. The CDR3 totals 16 residues.